This is a list of T cell receptor beta chains from one sample in a study of cytomegalovirus exposure and HLA in healthy donors. The assay was immunoSEQ multiplex PCR, and TCRdb's table has in-frame clones only and misses some. The sample holds some 140,000 clones. Sequences were obtained from PBMCs. Every receptor here comes from a woman aged 40-49 years in good health and CMV-seronegative. CDR3s include the opening cysteine and the closing phenylalanine or tryptophan. A D gene is named only where the DNA matches it firmly.

j_call cdr3_length v_call d_call cdr3_aa cdr3_nt
TRBJ1-1 16 TRBV5-6 NA CASSLAGGGLATEAFF TGTGCCAGCAGCTTGGCCGGGGGGGGGTTGGCCACTGAAGCTTTCTTT
TRBJ1-2 15 TRBV9 NA CASSARGRLNYGYTF TGTGCCAGCAGCGCCCGTGGCAGACTGAATTATGGCTACACCTTC
TRBJ1-2 16 TRBV11-2 NA CASSPQVRGGGYGYTF TGTGCCAGCAGCCCCCAGGTTCGTGGGGGGGGCTATGGCTACACCTTC
TRBJ1-6 15 TRBV5-8 TRBD1 CASSFWDRVNSPLHF TGTGCCAGCAGCTTCTGGGACAGGGTTAATTCACCCCTCCACTTT
TRBJ1-2 16 TRBV7-9 NA CASSSSPPITPYGYTF TGTGCCAGCAGCAGCTCCCCACCAATTACCCCCTATGGCTACACCTTC
TRBJ1-3 15 TRBV21-1 NA CASTEPDSSGNTIYF TGTGCCAGCACCGAACCAGACAGCTCTGGAAACACCATATATTTT
TRBJ1-5 14 TRBV7-2 NA CASSGNQGTQPQHF TGTGCCAGCAGCGGAAATCAGGGTACTCAGCCCCAGCATTTT
TRBJ1-2 13 TRBV4-3 NA CASSKNLAYGYTF TGCGCCAGCAGCAAAAACCTAGCCTATGGCTACACCTTC
TRBJ2-2 15 TRBV27 TRBD2 CASTALAGNTGELFF TGTGCCAGCACCGCCTTAGCGGGGAACACCGGGGAGCTGTTTTTT
TRBJ2-7 15 TRBV27 NA CASSPWGPSDYEQYF TGTGCCAGCAGTCCGTGGGGGCCCTCAGACTACGAGCAGTACTTC
TRBJ2-3 14 TRBV28 TRBD1 CASSGPGTADTQYF TGTGCCAGCAGTGGTCCCGGGACAGCAGATACGCAGTATTTT
TRBJ2-2 12 TRBV14 NA CASSQVSGELFF TGTGCCAGCAGCCAAGTATCCGGGGAGCTGTTTTTT
TRBJ2-1 15 TRBV5-1 TRBD1 CASSLEDRGENEQFF TGCGCCAGCAGCTTGGAGGACAGGGGGGAAAATGAGCAGTTCTTC
TRBJ1-5 12 TRBV28 NA CASMRGNQPQHF TGTGCCAGCATGAGGGGGAATCAGCCCCAGCATTTT
TRBJ1-6 15 TRBV6-5 TRBD1 CASSYSIRGDSPLHF TGTGCCAGCAGTTACTCGATCAGGGGGGATTCACCCCTCCACTTT
TRBJ2-4 15 TRBV15 NA CATSRAKRAVDIQYF TGTGCCACCAGCAGAGCGAAACGTGCAGTGGACATTCAGTACTTC
TRBJ2-3 11 TRBV29-1 NA CSVAPGYTQYF TGCAGCGTTGCCCCAGGGTACACGCAGTATTTT
TRBJ1-5 14 TRBV7-6 TRBD1 CASSLGGGDQPQHF TGTGCCAGCAGCTTAGGAGGGGGCGATCAGCCCCAGCATTTT
TRBJ2-7 16 TRBV6-5 TRBD1 CASSFLPGTAPYEQYF TGTGCCAGCAGTTTTCTCCCCGGGACAGCCCCCTATGAGCAGTACTTC
TRBJ1-1 19 TRBV4-3 TRBD1 CASSQEGTGREGVNTEAFF TGCGCCAGCAGCCAAGAGGGGACAGGGAGGGAAGGGGTGAACACTGAAGCTTTCTTT
TRBJ2-1 16 TRBV19 TRBD2 CASSTGGTPAYNEQFF TGTGCCAGTAGCACGGGGGGGACCCCTGCCTACAATGAGCAGTTCTTC
TRBJ1-1 13 TRBV7-2 NA CASSTTANTEAFF TGTGCCAGCAGCACGACAGCGAACACTGAAGCTTTCTTT
TRBJ1-1 15 TRBV7-2 NA CASSLFRGGGTEAFF TGTGCCAGCAGCCTCTTCAGGGGAGGGGGCACTGAAGCTTTCTTT
TRBJ2-2 17 TRBV13 TRBD1 CASSLAGQVTNTGELFF TGTGCCAGCAGCTTAGCGGGACAGGTTACCAACACCGGGGAGCTGTTTTTT
TRBJ2-2 17 TRBV4-3 NA CASSQGSGGGNTGELFF TGCGCCAGCAGCCAAGGTTCGGGGGGCGGGAACACCGGGGAGCTGTTTTTT
TRBJ1-3 15 TRBV6-6 NA CASSSGQRSGNTIYF TGTGCCTCCTCGTCCGGACAGCGCTCTGGAAACACCATATATTTT
TRBJ2-3 12 TRBV9 TRBD2 CASSLVRGDEYF TGTGCCAGCAGCCTAGTTCGGGGGGACGAGTATTTT
TRBJ1-5 12 TRBV7-9 NA CASSLGQRPQHF TGTGCCAGCAGCTTAGGACAGAGGCCCCAGCATTTT
TRBJ1-1 16 TRBV11-2 NA CASSPPDRGAILEAFF TGTGCCAGCAGCCCACCCGATCGGGGGGCGATTCTCGAAGCTTTCTTT
TRBJ2-1 14 TRBV7-3 NA CASSLLESQNEQFF TGTGCCAGCAGCTTACTAGAGTCGCAAAATGAGCAGTTCTTC
TRBJ2-2 16 TRBV5-1 TRBD2 CASSLSGGANTGELFF TGCGCCAGCAGCTTAAGCGGGGGAGCGAACACCGGGGAGCTGTTTTTT
TRBJ1-1 12 TRBV27 NA CASSRLNTEAFF TGTGCCAGCAGTAGACTCAACACTGAAGCTTTCTTT
TRBJ1-2 14 TRBV6-5 NA CASSPAGGHYGYTF TGTGCCAGCAGTCCCGCCGGGGGTCACTATGGCTACACCTTC
TRBJ2-5 17 TRBV12-5 TRBD1 CASGLEMRGTGSETQYF TGTGCTAGTGGTTTGGAAATGCGTGGGACAGGGTCTGAGACCCAGTACTTC
TRBJ1-1 14 TRBV28 TRBD1 CASRRQGARAEAFF TGTGCCAGCAGGCGACAGGGGGCGCGCGCTGAAGCTTTCTTT
TRBJ2-2 14 TRBV29-1 TRBD2 CSVQSGKNTGELFF TGCAGCGTTCAAAGCGGGAAGAACACCGGGGAGCTGTTTTTT
TRBJ2-3 14 TRBV13 TRBD1 CASSARTGRDTQYF TGTGCCAGCAGCGCAAGGACAGGGCGGGATACGCAGTATTTT
TRBJ2-5 14 TRBV18 NA CASSPGGTLETQYF TGTGCCAGCTCACCGGGGGGAACATTAGAGACCCAGTACTTC
TRBJ1-2 13 TRBV10-3 NA CAISETQTGGYTF TGTGCCATCAGTGAGACTCAGACAGGAGGCTACACCTTC
TRBJ1-1 13 TRBV28 NA CASSFRGNTEAFF TGTGCCAGCAGTTTTAGGGGGAACACTGAAGCTTTCTTT
TRBJ2-1 15 TRBV5-1 TRBD2 CASSQAGTRINEQFF TGCGCCAGCAGCCAGGCCGGGACTAGGATCAATGAGCAGTTCTTC
TRBJ1-1 13 TRBV11-1 NA CASSLYGRTEAFF TGTGCCAGCAGCTTATATGGGAGGACTGAAGCTTTCTTT